This T cell receptor beta chain originates from a study of shared clonotypes between healthy human individuals. Roughly 200 ng DNA, tens of thousands of T cell genomes, went into each sorted-subset replicate PCR. TCRdb's copy holds only in-frame clones and misses some; the assay was immunoSEQ multiplex PCR. The data contain about 2 million clones, roughly 96% of them singletons. About this clone: Antigen specificity is unknown.

The length of the CDR3 is 17 residues. J was trimmed by 5 bases and V by 0 bases; bases with no gene match: 6. The germline V gene has CDR1 SGHNT and CDR2 YYREEE (reference sequence). Findings of the study overall: Researchers sampled blood only, noting tissue repertoires likely differ. Relative to memory subsets, naive subsets generally showed larger estimated richness.

This receptor was taken from a man aged 18 to 30 in good health. The material sequenced was naive CD4+ T cells sorted from blood. Subset described: CD45RA+ positively selected. The chain joins TRBV5-4 to TRBJ2-5, with 14 bases identical to TRBD2. CDR3 sequence reads: CASSLGRTSGGFETQYF. CDR3 sequence (DNA): TGTGCCAGCAGCTTGGGTCGGACTAGCGGGGGGTTTGAGACCCAGTACTTC.